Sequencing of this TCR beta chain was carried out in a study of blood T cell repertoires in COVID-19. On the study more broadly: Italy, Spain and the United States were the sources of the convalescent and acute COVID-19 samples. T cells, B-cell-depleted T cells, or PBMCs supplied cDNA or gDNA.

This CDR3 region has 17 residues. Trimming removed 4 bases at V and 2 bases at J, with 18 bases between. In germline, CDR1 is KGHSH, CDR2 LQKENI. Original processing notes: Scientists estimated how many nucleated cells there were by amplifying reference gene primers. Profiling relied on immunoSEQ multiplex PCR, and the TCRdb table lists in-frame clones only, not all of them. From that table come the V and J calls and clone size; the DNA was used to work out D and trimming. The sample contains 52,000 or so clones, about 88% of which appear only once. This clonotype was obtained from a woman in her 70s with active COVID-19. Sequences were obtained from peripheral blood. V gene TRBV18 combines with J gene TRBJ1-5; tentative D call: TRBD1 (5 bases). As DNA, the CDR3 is TGTGCCAGCTCACGGGAGGGGAAGGTTGGGGGCAATCAGCCCCAGCATTTT. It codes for CASSREGKVGGNQPQHF.